This T cell receptor (beta chain) was identified in a study of control samples from healthy donors and cancer patients. Germline V gene sequence: CDR1 SGHRS, CDR2 YFSETQ. With 0 bases removed from V and 4 bases from J, the gap between germline ends came to 19 bases. This CDR3 has 17 amino acids. Some clones are missing from TCRdb's copy, which holds only in-frame ones; the method was immunoSEQ multiplex PCR. The sample yields 150,000 to 200,000 clones, roughly 90% seen once. This sequence was found in a woman in her 50s in good health. The rearrangement joins TRBV5-1 to TRBJ1-1; D perhaps matches TRBD1 (5 bases). The specimen sequenced was blood. CDR3 nucleotides: TGCGCCAGCAGCTTGGCCCTTCAGACAGCCAGCCCCACTGAAGCTTTCTTT. Translation gives CASSLALQTASPTEAFF.